Listed below are T cell receptor beta chains from one sample, sequenced in a study of control samples from healthy donors and cancer patients. Sequenced by immunoSEQ multiplex PCR; TCRdb stores in-frame clones only, minus some. In the table there are 170,000 or so clones, over 85% of which are singletons. The sample was blood. The receptors here all came from a woman aged 40 to 50 in good health. The CDR3 runs from the conserved cysteine through the conserved F or W. Each record gives: clone size, V gene, J gene, D gene, CDR3 DNA, CDR3 protein. D genes are given only for firm matches. Clone size appears in some rows only: once, few, many, or a class for an expanded clone.

size: few
V: TRBV7-9
J: TRBJ2-2
D: TRBD1
DNA: TGTGCCAGCAGCCCGTTAGACAGGGAAAACACCGGGGAGCTGTTTTTT
CDR3: CASSPLDRENTGELFF

size: NA
V: TRBV7-2
J: TRBJ1-5
D: NA
DNA: TGTGCCAGCAGCACTTCCTATAGCAATCAGCCCCAGCATTTT
CDR3: CASSTSYSNQPQHF

size: NA
V: TRBV5-6
J: TRBJ1-1
D: NA
DNA: TGTGCCAGCAGCTTGAGCCCGGGACGGCTTGAAGCTTTCTTT
CDR3: CASSLSPGRLEAFF

size: NA
V: TRBV6-2/TRBV6-3
J: TRBJ1-1
D: TRBD1
DNA: TGTGCCAGCAGTTACCATACAGGGGTTACTGAAGCTTTCTTT
CDR3: CASSYHTGVTEAFF

size: NA
V: TRBV7-2
J: TRBJ2-7
D: TRBD2
DNA: TGTGCCAGCCGCGTGCACACCTCCGGACTAGTGCAGCAGTACTTC
CDR3: CASRVHTSGLVQQYF

size: NA
V: TRBV9
J: TRBJ1-1
D: NA
DNA: TGTGCCAGCGGGACACTAAAAATGAACACTGAAGCTTTCTTT
CDR3: CASGTLKMNTEAFF

size: NA
V: TRBV11-2
J: TRBJ1-2
D: NA
DNA: TGTGCCAGCAGCCCTGACCGCAACTATGGCTACACCTTC
CDR3: CASSPDRNYGYTF

size: NA
V: TRBV12-3/TRBV12-4
J: TRBJ1-2
D: NA
DNA: TGTGCCAGCAGCCGGACAGAGACCTATGGCTACACCTTC
CDR3: CASSRTETYGYTF

size: once
V: TRBV11-2
J: TRBJ2-4
D: NA
DNA: TGTGCCAGCAGCGATAGAAGGGGGTCCAAAAACATTCAGTACTTC
CDR3: CASSDRRGSKNIQYF

size: NA
V: TRBV2
J: TRBJ2-2
D: TRBD1
DNA: TGTGCCAGCAGTGAGCCTACAGGGGCCCCCGGGGAGCTGTTTTTT
CDR3: CASSEPTGAPGELFF

size: NA
V: TRBV4-3
J: TRBJ1-3
D: TRBD1
DNA: TGCGCCAGCAGCCGGGGGACAGCCAGCTCTGGAAACACCATATATTTT
CDR3: CASSRGTASSGNTIYF

size: NA
V: TRBV19
J: TRBJ1-1
D: TRBD1
DNA: TGTGCCAGTAGTCGACAGGGGATGAACACTGAAGCTTTCTTT
CDR3: CASSRQGMNTEAFF

size: once
V: TRBV12-3/TRBV12-4
J: TRBJ1-3
D: NA
DNA: TGTGCCAGCAGCCCCGGGGGGCTGGACACCATATATTTT
CDR3: CASSPGGLDTIYF

size: NA
V: TRBV20-1
J: TRBJ1-6
D: TRBD1
DNA: TGCAGTGCTAGTCCCGGGACAGGGAATTCACCCCTCCACTTT
CDR3: CSASPGTGNSPLHF

size: NA
V: TRBV7-6
J: TRBJ2-3
D: TRBD1
DNA: TGTGCCAGCAGCCCGGATCGCGGGGACAGGGGAGATACGCAGTATTTT
CDR3: CASSPDRGDRGDTQYF

size: NA
V: TRBV19
J: TRBJ1-2
D: NA
DNA: TGTGCCAGTAGTGGGGGCGGAAACTATGGCTACACCTTC
CDR3: CASSGGGNYGYTF

size: NA
V: TRBV19
J: TRBJ2-7
D: NA
DNA: TGTGCCAGTAGTATATCCGGCAGTACCTACGAGCAGTACTTC
CDR3: CASSISGSTYEQYF

size: NA
V: TRBV12-3/TRBV12-4
J: TRBJ1-5
D: NA
DNA: TGTGCCAGCAGTTTAGAGGGCGGCCAGCCCCAGCATTTT
CDR3: CASSLEGGQPQHF

size: NA
V: TRBV9
J: TRBJ2-1
D: NA
DNA: TGTGCCAGCAGCGTAGTGGTGGGAGTGCACAATGAGCAGTTCTTC
CDR3: CASSVVVGVHNEQFF

size: NA
V: TRBV3-1/TRBV3-2
J: TRBJ1-2
D: NA
DNA: TGTGCCGGCAGCCCCGCGGGAGGTTCGGGAGGCTACACCTTC
CDR3: CAGSPAGGSGGYTF

size: NA
V: TRBV9
J: TRBJ1-1
D: NA
DNA: TGTGCCAGCAGCGTAGTAGGGACCGCATTGAACACTGAAGCTTTCTTT
CDR3: CASSVVGTALNTEAFF

size: NA
V: TRBV7-2
J: TRBJ1-1
D: NA
DNA: TGTGCCAGCAGCTTAGTCCCGGGTTTCACTGAAGCTTTCTTT
CDR3: CASSLVPGFTEAFF

size: NA
V: TRBV7-2
J: TRBJ1-4
D: NA
DNA: TGTGCCAGCAGCGAACCGGGTGAAAAACTGTTTTTT
CDR3: CASSEPGEKLFF

size: NA
V: TRBV6-6
J: TRBJ1-1
D: NA
DNA: TGTGCCAGCAGTTACTCGAGACTGCAATCCACTGAAGCTTTCTTT
CDR3: CASSYSRLQSTEAFF

size: NA
V: TRBV6-5
J: TRBJ2-3
D: TRBD1
DNA: TGTGCCAGCAGGGGGACAGGGAGAACAGATACGCAGTATTTT
CDR3: CASRGTGRTDTQYF

size: NA
V: TRBV1
J: TRBJ1-1
D: NA
DNA: TGCACCAGCAGCCAAGAAGGGGTGTTCGGGACTGAAGCTTTCTTT
CDR3: CTSSQEGVFGTEAFF

size: NA
V: TRBV7-8
J: TRBJ2-2
D: TRBD2
DNA: TGTGCCAGCAGCCGACGGACTAGCGGGGGGCTCGGGGAGCTGTTTTTT
CDR3: CASSRRTSGGLGELFF

size: NA
V: TRBV4-1
J: TRBJ2-5
D: TRBD2
DNA: TGCGCCAGCAGCCAGGGACTAGCGGGAGTGGCAGAGACCCAGTACTTC
CDR3: CASSQGLAGVAETQYF

size: NA
V: TRBV3-1/TRBV3-2
J: TRBJ2-1
D: NA
DNA: TGTGCCAGCAGCCATTATGGCAGCCTTTCCTACAATGAGCAGTTCTTC
CDR3: CASSHYGSLSYNEQFF

size: NA
V: TRBV5-1
J: TRBJ1-3
D: NA
DNA: TGCGCCAGCAGCTTGGTGTCCAGCCACAGAGGCGGAAACACCATATATTTT
CDR3: CASSLVSSHRGGNTIYF

size: NA
V: TRBV6-5
J: TRBJ1-1
D: NA
DNA: TGTGCCAGCAGTTACTCGGAGGGCACTGAAGCTTTCTTT
CDR3: CASSYSEGTEAFF

size: NA
V: TRBV5-1
J: TRBJ2-2
D: NA
DNA: TGCGCCAGCAGCTTGGTGCGGGACCCTGGGGAGCTGTTTTTT
CDR3: CASSLVRDPGELFF

size: NA
V: TRBV5-6
J: TRBJ1-5
D: NA
DNA: TGTGCCAGCAGCTTCGGGATCGCTTCTAATCAGCCCCAGCATTTT
CDR3: CASSFGIASNQPQHF

size: NA
V: TRBV11-3
J: TRBJ2-1
D: TRBD1
DNA: TGTGCCAGCAGCTTGGATTCCGGGACAGGGGGCAATGAGCAGTTCTTC
CDR3: CASSLDSGTGGNEQFF

size: NA
V: TRBV11-2
J: TRBJ1-4
D: NA
DNA: TGTGCCAGCAGCTTAGAAACGGGCAATGAAAAACTGTTTTTT
CDR3: CASSLETGNEKLFF

size: NA
V: TRBV4-3
J: TRBJ1-2
D: TRBD1
DNA: TGCGCCAGCAGCCAAGTTGATGGCGGGACAGGTGACTATGGCTACACCTTC
CDR3: CASSQVDGGTGDYGYTF

size: NA
V: TRBV7-2
J: TRBJ1-5
D: TRBD1
DNA: TGTGCCAGCAGCCGCCTGACAGGGCCGGATCAGCCCCAGCATTTT
CDR3: CASSRLTGPDQPQHF

size: NA
V: TRBV2
J: TRBJ2-1
D: NA
DNA: TGTGCCAGCAGCGAGGACTCACGCTCCTACAATGAGCAGTTCTTC
CDR3: CASSEDSRSYNEQFF

size: NA
V: TRBV7-9
J: TRBJ2-7
D: TRBD2
DNA: TGTGCCAGCAGATACTACTTGGCGGGACTAGCATCCGACGAGCAGTACTTC
CDR3: CASRYYLAGLASDEQYF

size: NA
V: TRBV25-1
J: TRBJ1-6
D: TRBD1
DNA: TGTGCCAGCAGGGATACAGGGGGCAGTAATTCACCCCTCCACTTT
CDR3: CASRDTGGSNSPLHF

size: NA
V: TRBV11-3
J: TRBJ2-3
D: TRBD2
DNA: TGTGCCAGCAGCTTAGATGCGGGGGTCACAGATACGCAGTATTTT
CDR3: CASSLDAGVTDTQYF

size: NA
V: TRBV16
J: TRBJ2-1
D: TRBD1
DNA: TGTGCCAGCAGCCTCTGGACAGGCGAGCCCTACAATGAGCAGTTCTTC
CDR3: CASSLWTGEPYNEQFF

size: NA
V: TRBV6-5
J: TRBJ1-1
D: NA
DNA: TGTGCCAGCAGTTACGTAGGTGAGGCTTTCTTT
CDR3: CASSYVGEAFF

size: NA
V: TRBV5-1
J: TRBJ2-5
D: TRBD1
DNA: TGCGCCAGCAGCAGGCTCGGGACAGGGGTAGAGACCCAGTACTTC
CDR3: CASSRLGTGVETQYF

size: NA
V: TRBV9
J: TRBJ1-6
D: NA
DNA: TGTGCCAGCGGAAGGGGAGACGCTGTAGATTCACCCCTCCACTTT
CDR3: CASGRGDAVDSPLHF

size: NA
V: TRBV12-5
J: TRBJ1-2
D: NA
DNA: TGTGCTAGTGGTTCTTTACAGGAACCCTATGGCTACACCTTC
CDR3: CASGSLQEPYGYTF

size: NA
V: TRBV19
J: TRBJ1-2
D: NA
DNA: TGTGCCAGTAGACGTGGGGACGCGGTCTATGGCTACACCTTC
CDR3: CASRRGDAVYGYTF

size: NA
V: TRBV5-6
J: TRBJ1-2
D: NA
DNA: TGTGCCAGCAGCGTCGACAGGACTGGCTACACCTTC
CDR3: CASSVDRTGYTF

size: NA
V: TRBV30
J: TRBJ2-3
D: TRBD2
DNA: TGTGCCTGGGCAGCAAGACTACTAGCGGGAGGGCTTGTAGATACGCAGTATTTT
CDR3: CAWAARLLAGGLVDTQYF

size: NA
V: TRBV2
J: TRBJ2-1
D: TRBD1
DNA: TGTGCCAGCACGTTACAGGGGACGTACAATGAGCAGTTCTTC
CDR3: CASTLQGTYNEQFF

size: NA
V: TRBV19
J: TRBJ1-1
D: NA
DNA: TGTGCCAGTAGTATGAAGGGGAGAGAAGCTTTCTTT
CDR3: CASSMKGREAFF

size: NA
V: TRBV3-1/TRBV3-2
J: TRBJ1-1
D: NA
DNA: TGTGCTAGCAGCCGCCGTCTCGGGGCCATTACTGAAGCTTTCTTT
CDR3: CASSRRLGAITEAFF

size: NA
V: TRBV6-5
J: TRBJ2-1
D: NA
DNA: TGTGCCAGCGCAGGGCCGTCGCCAGCCTACAATGAGCAGTTCTTC
CDR3: CASAGPSPAYNEQFF

size: NA
V: TRBV5-1
J: TRBJ2-1
D: TRBD2
DNA: TGCGCCAGCAGCATGGGACTAGCGGGCTCGTACAATGAGCAGTTCTTC
CDR3: CASSMGLAGSYNEQFF

size: NA
V: TRBV7-8
J: TRBJ2-2
D: TRBD1
DNA: TGTGCCAGCAGCATAAAAGGGGGCCGGACCGCGAACACCGGGGAGCTGTTTTTT
CDR3: CASSIKGGRTANTGELFF

size: NA
V: TRBV7-2
J: TRBJ2-2
D: NA
DNA: TGTGCCAGCAGCTTAGTTCGGCCCGCGAACACCGGGGAGCTGTTTTTT
CDR3: CASSLVRPANTGELFF

size: NA
V: TRBV7-2
J: TRBJ1-6
D: NA
DNA: TGTGCCAGCAGCTTAAATCGTATAGTAAGCCCCTATAATTCACCCCTCCACTTT
CDR3: CASSLNRIVSPYNSPLHF

size: NA
V: TRBV6-6
J: TRBJ2-1
D: NA
DNA: TGTGCCAGCAGTTCCGGGACTGGGGTCTACAATGAGCAGTTCTTC
CDR3: CASSSGTGVYNEQFF

size: NA
V: TRBV7-2
J: TRBJ1-1
D: TRBD1
DNA: TGTGCCAGCAGCAGTCGGGACAGGGTTTCTGAAGCTTTCTTT
CDR3: CASSSRDRVSEAFF